A single sample gave rise to the 29 T cell receptor beta chains below, sequenced in a study of read filtering for tumor transcriptome and immune sequencing (dated by TCRdb to the early 2020s). TCRdb names Illumina HiSeq 4000 as the instrument used. TCR libraries were built from 400 ng RNA with the Immunoverse kit, using molecular barcoded adaptors covering alpha/delta and beta/gamma chains. Using fastp trimming at Q25 and MiXCR clonotype assembly, TCRdb reanalyzed the public sequencing data and kept in-frame beta chains. CDR3 protein sequences are deduplicated, and each keeps its most common genes and DNA. The sample records around 20,000 distinct CDR3 sequences, 22% of which are singletons. 24% of the sample lies in the top ten. The sample was a population of CD138-negative cells sorted from bone marrow. The cell subset or site label corresponds to: bone marrow mononuclear cells depleted of CD138+ plasma/myeloma cells by negative magnetic selection. These receptors all come from a donor aged 40 or older with multiple myeloma.

This clonotype was seen repeatedly, ten times or more. The rearrangement links TRBV10-3 to TRBJ2-1, with D possibly TRBD1 on 6 matching bases. The CDR3 covers 11 residues. V gave up 6 bases and J gave up 6 bases, with 6 bases separating them. Per germline, CDR1 ENHRY and CDR2 SYGVKD. The CDR3 region has the DNA TGTGCCATCAGGGGGGCCAATGAGCAGTTCTTC. Its translation: CAIRGANEQFF.

The chain links TRBV12-3 or TRBV12-4 to TRBJ2-1; TRBD2 aligns across 15 bases. J lost 1 base, V lost 6 bases, and 4 bases had no gene match. The CDR3 totals 17 residues. The CDR3 sequence is CASRPGLAGGSYNEQFF. DNA of the CDR3: TGTGCCAGCAGGCCGGGACTAGCGGGAGGTTCCTACAATGAGCAGTTCTTC.

This clonotype was seen repeatedly, ten times or more. This chain connects TRBV20-1 to TRBJ2-7; 10 nucleotides match TRBD2. The CDR3 runs to 14 residues. The germline CDR1 and CDR2 sequences are DFQATT and SNEGSKA (reference sequence). Trimming at V came to 4 bases and at J to 6 bases, leaving 9 bases not matched to a gene. The CDR3 sequence is CSATSGRASGEQYF. CDR3 nucleotides: TGCAGTGCTACAAGCGGGAGGGCCTCTGGCGAGCAGTACTTC.

This clonotype was observed at least ten times. The CDR3 spells CASSLGPLRGRQSSYEQYF. The DNA of the CDR3 is TGTGCCAGCAGCTTGGGCCCCCTGAGGGGACGCCAATCCTCCTACGAGCAGTACTTC. The genes are TRBV11-2 and TRBJ2-7; either TRBD1 or TRBD2 may fit D (5 bases each). Trimming removed 3 bases at V and 0 bases at J, with 24 bases between. Germline loops: CDR1 SGHAT, CDR2 FQNNGV. There are 19 residues in the CDR3. Supplemented by reference TRBV11-2 and TRBJ2-7, the full variable domain reads EAGVAQSPRYKIIEKRQSVAFWCNPISGHATLYWYQQILGQGPKLLIQFQNNGVVDDSQLPKDRFSAERLKGVDSTLKIQPAKLEDSAVYLCASSLGPLRGRQSSYEQYFGPGTRLTVT.

Many counts were recorded for this clonotype. The chain joins TRBV29-1 to TRBJ1-1; D gene uncertain. CDR1 is SQVTM, CDR2 ANQGSEA, per germline. V was clipped by 4 bases and J by 1 base, with 4 bases between them. The CDR3 contains 11 residues. This CDR3 reads CSVGRNTEAFF. In nucleotides, the CDR3 is TGCAGCGTTGGACGGAACACTGAAGCTTTCTTT.

In its sample, this clonotype was seen many times. This chain uses TRBV11-2 with TRBJ2-5, with a tentative D call TRBD2 (5 bases). The CDR3 loop spans 12 amino acids. Trimming removed 7 bases from V and 2 bases from J, with 8 bases in between. Germline V gene data show CDR1 as SGHAT and CDR2 as FQNNGV. Here the CDR3 reads CASTTTQETQYF. CDR3 coding DNA: TGTGCCAGCACGACTACACAAGAGACCCAGTACTTC. Based on the CDR3 plus reference TRBV11-2 and TRBJ2-5, the full variable domain is EAGVAQSPRYKIIEKRQSVAFWCNPISGHATLYWYQQILGQGPKLLIQFQNNGVVDDSQLPKDRFSAERLKGVDSTLKIQPAKLEDSAVYLCASTTTQETQYFGPGTRLLVL.

The chain is built from TRBV28 and TRBJ2-7; TRBD1 matches at 9 bases. J was trimmed by 3 bases and V by 5 bases; bases with no gene match: 8. The germline V gene has CDR1 MDHEN and CDR2 SYDVKM. This CDR3 is 15 amino acids long. The CDR3 here is CASSPRPDRGYEQYF. CDR3 nucleotide sequence: TGTGCCAGCAGTCCCCGACCGGACAGGGGCTACGAGCAGTACTTC.

This clonotype was recorded many times. The V and J genes are TRBV28 and TRBJ1-1; unclear D gene. V was cut by 7 bases and J by 7 bases, with 13 bases left in between. Germline loops: CDR1 MDHEN, CDR2 SYDVKM. The CDR3 is 12 amino acids. For the CDR3, the DNA is TGTGCCAGCAACCTCGGTGGGCTTGAAGCTTTCTTT. Amino acid sequence: CASNLGGLEAFF.

This clonotype was detected ten times or more. As DNA, the CDR3 is TGTGCCAGCAGTTTCGGCCAAAACTCCTACGAGCAGTACTTC. It specifies CASSFGQNSYEQYF. V usage is TRBV6-5 and J usage is TRBJ2-7, with D unclear. Germline V gives CDR1 MNHEY, CDR2 SVGAGI. V dropped 4 bases and J dropped 0 bases, with 10 bases sitting between them. The CDR3 consists of 14 residues.

The sample holds many counts of this clonotype. V usage is TRBV7-8 and J usage is TRBJ1-5; 9 bases line up with TRBD1. The V segment lost 4 bases and the J segment 9 bases; nucleotides outside the gene matches: 4. The CDR3 loop spans 13 amino acids. Germline V gene lookup returns CDR1 SGHVS and CDR2 FQNEAQ. The CDR3 spells CASSWGQGRPQHF. The CDR3 nucleotides read TGTGCCAGCAGCTGGGGACAGGGAAGGCCCCAGCATTTT.

Ten or more counts support this clonotype. V is TRBV6-6 and J is TRBJ2-7; no firm D call. Germline V CDR1 and CDR2: MNHNY, SVGAGI (reference sequence). V lost 0 bases and J lost 3, with 6 bases in between. The CDR3 has 13 residues. For the CDR3, the DNA is TGTGCCAGCAGTTACTCCGATAACTACGAGCAGTACTTC. As protein: CASSYSDNYEQYF.

The table lists this clonotype with many counts. The V gene is TRBV20-1, the J gene TRBJ2-7; 7 bases are a match to TRBD2. This CDR3 has 18 residues. Germline CDR1 DFQATT, CDR2 SNEGSKA (reference sequence). The V and J ends lost 0 bases and 0 bases, in that order; junction bases with no gene match: 14. The CDR3 DNA is TGCAGTGCTAGAGATGACGGGTCGGGGCGGGGGAGCTCCTACGAGCAGTACTTC. Translating it yields CSARDDGSGRGSSYEQYF.

There are many counts of this clonotype. This rearrangement joins TRBV29-1 to TRBJ2-3, with 9 bases aligning to TRBD2. This CDR3 region has 15 residues. Germline assignment: CDR1 SQVTM and CDR2 ANQGSEA. V dropped 8 bases and J dropped 5; count of bases not matched to a gene: 14. CDR3 coding DNA: TGCAGCTCGGTTAGCGGGAGCCCGATCCGAGATACGCAGTATTTT. Translation: CSSVSGSPIRDTQYF.

The V and J genes are TRBV7-9 and TRBJ2-3; 10 nucleotides agree with TRBD2. Germline CDR1 and CDR2: SEHNR and FQNEAQ (reference sequence). This CDR3 region has 15 residues. The ends lost 7 bases at V and 6 bases at J; junction bases unmatched: 10. The CDR3 DNA follows: TGTGCCAGCATCCCCCTAGCGGGAGTTTCTGATACGCAGTATTTT. Translated, it gives CASIPLAGVSDTQYF.

This clonotype appeared many times. This sequence joins TRBV29-1 and TRBJ2-7, with D uncertain. Germline CDR1 reads SQVTM; CDR2 reads ANQGSEA. The CDR3 length is 13 residues. The V end was cut by 3 bases, the J end by 1 base, with 10 bases between. The CDR3 region is CSVDWPDSYEQYF. The CDR3 nucleotides read TGCAGCGTTGATTGGCCGGATTCCTACGAGCAGTACTTC.

This clonotype was counted at least ten times. CDR3 sequence reads: CASSSRLTSDSYNEQFF. The DNA of the CDR3 is TGTGCCAGCAGTTCTCGCCTAACTAGCGACTCCTACAATGAGCAGTTCTTC. The V gene is TRBV12-3 or TRBV12-4, the J gene TRBJ2-1, with 7 bases matching TRBD2. Germline trimming cut 4 bases from V and 0 bases from J; bases unmatched to any gene: 9. CDR3 size: 17 residues.

This clonotype has ten or more counts. The chain has TRBV12-3 or TRBV12-4 and TRBJ2-3; no firm D call. This CDR3 has 15 amino acids. Trimming removed 5 bases from V and 2 bases from J, with 14 bases in between. As DNA, the CDR3 is TGTGCCAGCAGTCTACAGAGGTCACACACAGATACGCAGTATTTT. This encodes CASSLQRSHTDTQYF.

This clonotype was counted ten times or more. The J gene is TRBJ2-1, the V gene TRBV28; D is undetermined. CDR3 length equals 12 residues. V lost 3 bases to trimming and J lost 5 bases, with 5 bases between them. Germline CDR1 is MDHEN and CDR2 is SYDVKM. CDR3 DNA sequence: TGTGCCAGCAGTTTGGTCCACAATGAGCAGTTCTTC. Its protein is CASSLVHNEQFF. The full variable domain, rest sourced from reference TRBV28 and TRBJ2-1, is DVKVTQSSRYLVKRTGEKVFLECVQDMDHENMFWYRQDPGLGLRLIYFSYDVKMKEKGDIPEGYSVSREKKERFSLILESASTNQTSMYLCASSLVHNEQFFGPGTRLTVL.

This clonotype was counted between two and nine times. The chain couples TRBV6-6 to TRBJ1-1; TRBD1 agrees at 7 bases. Trimming removed 7 bases from V and 6 bases from J; junction bases left unmatched: 5. The CDR3 is made up of 12 amino acids. Germline V CDR1 and CDR2: MNHNY, SVGAGI (reference sequence). Here the CDR3 reads CASTRGYSEAFF. The CDR3 DNA follows: TGTGCCAGCACCAGGGGGTATTCTGAAGCTTTCTTT.

This clonotype was picked up many times. The J gene is TRBJ1-1, the V gene TRBV29-1; 9 positions match TRBD1. Germline CDR1 is SQVTM and CDR2 is ANQGSEA. This CDR3 is 14 amino acids long. V dropped 7 bases and J dropped 7; count of bases not matched to a gene: 13. CDR3 sequence reads: CSAPNRGRRGEAFF. CDR3 sequence (DNA): TGCAGCGCCCCGAACAGGGGGCGCCGCGGTGAAGCTTTCTTT.

This clonotype is deemed medium-sized. This chain connects TRBV7-2 to TRBJ2-1; 9 bases map to TRBD2. The V gene's germline CDR1 is SGHTA and CDR2 FQGNSA. The length of the CDR3 is 13 residues. With 7 bases clipped from V and 5 bases from J, the junction kept 3 bases outside the gene matches. CDR3 nucleotide sequence: TGTGCCAGCAATAGCGGGAGTGACAATGAGCAGTTCTTC. As protein: CASNSGSDNEQFF.

This clonotype was seen many times. The chain uses TRBV27 and TRBJ2-2; 8 bases agree with TRBD2. With 1 base clipped from V and 6 bases from J, the junction kept 10 bases outside the gene matches. This CDR3 region has 17 residues. Per the germline V gene, CDR1 is MNHEY and CDR2 is SMNVEV (reference sequence). This CDR3 reads CASSLFFREGQSGELFF. The CDR3 DNA sequence: TGTGCCAGCAGTTTATTTTTTCGGGAGGGCCAGTCCGGGGAGCTGTTTTTT.

Remarks on this clonotype: Possible read error: a much larger clone is one base away. The V gene is TRBV20-1, the J gene TRBJ2-7, with D possibly TRBD1 on 6 matching bases. The CDR3 has 14 amino acids. Trimming left V 0 bases short and J 2 bases short, with 11 bases between. The germline gives CDR1 DFQATT, CDR2 SNEGSKA (reference sequence). The CDR3 loop reads CSAREVQGPYEQYF. CDR3 nucleotide sequence: TGCAGTGCTAGAGAGGTGCAGGGGCCCTACGAGCAGTACTTC.

A single count supports this clonotype. The chain couples TRBV28 to TRBJ2-7; D remains unclear. Trimming took 7 bases from V and 6 from J, leaving 16 bases between them. The germline gives CDR1 MDHEN, CDR2 SYDVKM. CDR3 size: 13 residues. The CDR3 sequence: CASTARNLGEQYF. CDR3 bases: TGTGCCAGCACAGCTAGAAATCTTGGCGAGCAGTACTTC.

This clonotype was detected many times. The genes are TRBV18 and TRBJ2-1, with D maybe TRBD2 (6 bases). The CDR3 totals 17 residues. Germline V gives CDR1 KGHSH, CDR2 LQKENI. Trimming shortened V by 3 bases and J by 8 bases, and 23 bases separated the two germline ends. The CDR3 DNA is TGTGCCAGCTCACCCTTAAGCTCCGGGGGAGGACGCCATGAGCAGTTCTTC. Amino acid sequence: CASSPLSSGGGRHEQFF.

A few counts support this clonotype. This sequence joins TRBV6-6 and TRBJ2-1, with 8 bases that match TRBD2. V dropped 2 bases and J dropped 11; count of bases not matched to a gene: 17. The CDR3 length is 17 residues. The germline V gene encodes CDR1 MNHNY and CDR2 SVGAGI (reference sequence). In DNA form, the CDR3 reads TGTGCCAGCAGTTACCAGGCCCGGGGGGGGCGCTTGAATAAGCAGTTCTTC. This codes for CASSYQARGGRLNKQFF.

This clonotype occurred a few times. This may stem from a read error, because a much larger clone lies one nucleotide away. The chain is built from TRBV6-5 and TRBJ2-2, with 12 bases identical to TRBD2. The CDR3 length is 14 residues. Germline-derived CDR1 and CDR2 are MNHEY and SVGAGI. CDR3 bases: TGTGCCAGCATGGCTAGCGGGGGGGACGGGGATCTGTTTTTT. Translated: CASMASGGDGDLFF.

This clonotype was recorded many times. The chain combines TRBV2 with TRBJ2-7; 11 bases map to TRBD1. The germline V gene has CDR1 SNHLY and CDR2 FYNNEI. V was pared by 4 bases and J by 2 bases, with 7 bases of the junction left unmatched. The CDR3 runs 16 residues. The CDR3 sequence: CASSGTGGVLPYEQYF. The CDR3 DNA follows: TGTGCCAGCAGTGGGACAGGGGGCGTCCTACCCTACGAGCAGTACTTC. Supplemented by reference TRBV2 and TRBJ2-7, the full variable domain reads EPEVTQTPSHQVTQMGQEVILRCVPISNHLYFYWYRQILGQKVEFLVSFYNNEISEKSEIFDDQFSVERPDGSNFTLKIRSTKLEDSAMYFCASSGTGGVLPYEQYFGPGTRLTVT.

The chain has TRBV6-2 or TRBV6-3 and TRBJ2-2, with D uncertain. The germline V and J ends were trimmed by 6 bases and 4 bases, with 18 bases remaining between them. The CDR3 contains 16 residues. Germline V CDR1 and CDR2: MNHEY, SVGEGT. CDR3 region: CASRGNSARVTGELFF. The CDR3 DNA is TGTGCCAGCAGAGGAAATTCAGCGCGAGTCACCGGGGAGCTGTTTTTT.